Given below is one TCR beta chain in context. Amplification of TCR beta CDR3 regions used RNA as the template. TCR CDR3 regions were first amplified by RT-PCR with HTBI primers. One entry per CDR3 protein results from TCRdb running MiXCR on the multiplex PCR reads. Of 750,000 to 900,000 distinct CDR3 sequences in the sample, 35% to 45% were seen once. The PBMCs studied were ones that came from 10 ml fresh peripheral blood. This sample was taken from a study of T cells in Graves' hyperthyroidism and ophthalmopathy. The sequenced sample consisted of blood. The sequence was collected from a man between 18 and 29 years old with Graves' hyperthyroidism.

The CDR3 DNA follows: TGTGCCAGCAGCCCGCGACTAGCGGATCTCTCTGGGGCCAACGTCCTGACTTTC. This codes for CASSPRLADLSGANVLTF. The chain has TRBV5-8 and TRBJ2-6; TRBD2 matches 9 bases. Germline values: CDR1 SGHTS, CDR2 YDEGEE. The J segment lost 0 bases and the V segment lost 4 bases, leaving 8 bases of the junction unmatched. CDR3 length: 18 amino acids.